The T cell receptor beta chain under discussion was sequenced for a study of CD8+ T cells in alopecia areata. Turning to the study itself: Those receiving the skin were approximately 7-11-week-old female C3H/HeJ mice, whose grafts came from 6-12-month-old C3H/HeJ donors with spontaneous alopecia.

This clone turned up a few times. The listed genes are named as in mouse. The read stops 4 residues short of the end of the CDR3; the missing end is completed from the germline J gene. The trim removed 4 bases at V and 3 bases at J, leaving 7 bases unmatched. The CDR3 has 15 amino acids. Germline V lookup: CDR1 LGHNA, CDR2 YNLKQL (reference sequence). Cutaneous lymph nodes were pooled and cells sorted by CD4, CD8alpha, NKG2D, NKG2ACE and more. Reverse transcribed after extraction, RNA yielded cDNA as the sequencing template. Here immunoSEQ multiplex PCR was the method, and the copy in TCRdb shows in-frame clones only, minus some. The profile covers over 250,000 clones, none occurring a single time.

The sample taken for sequencing was CD4+ T cells sorted from a lymph node. The J gene is TRBJ1-2, the V gene TRBV5; 8 bases map to TRBD1. This TCR derives from a C3H/HeJ mouse with alopecia areata. This line is of MHC haplotype H2-k. CDR3 DNA, as far as it was read: TGTGCCAGCAGCCCTCAGGGGGCGCGGGACTCC. Translating it yields CASSPQGARDS. The whole CDR3 protein reads CASSPQGARDSDYTF.